One sample yielded the 2 T cell receptor beta chains listed below, sequenced in a study of blood T cell repertoires in COVID-19. Clones were sequenced by immunoSEQ multiplex PCR, and TCRdb holds only the in-frame ones, with some missing. This table holds some 140,000 clones, 80% to 85% found once. The sequencing sample was made of PBMCs or T cells enriched from blood (not recorded which). The receptors stem from a man aged 40-55 years with acute COVID-19.

V usage is TRBV2 and J usage is TRBJ2-5; D is perhaps TRBD2 (6 bases). The CDR3 length is 14 residues. Germline lookup yields CDR1 SNHLY and CDR2 FYNNEI. Trimming left V 7 bases short and J 1 base short, with 13 bases between. The chain's CDR3 is CASTLTSPQETQYF. The CDR3 bases are TGTGCCAGCACCTTGACTAGTCCCCAAGAGACCCAGTACTTC.

This clone has only a few counts. The V and J genes are TRBV19 and TRBJ1-6; 7 nucleotides line up with TRBD1. The V segment lost 5 bases and the J segment 9 bases; nucleotides outside the gene matches: 13. The CDR3 sequence is 16 residues long. Germline V gene sequence: CDR1 LNHDA, CDR2 SQIVND (reference sequence). CDR3 coding DNA: TGTGCCAGTAGTTCCCTTTCTACAGGGGCGGTTTCACCCCTCCACTTT. This gives the protein CASSSLSTGAVSPLHF.